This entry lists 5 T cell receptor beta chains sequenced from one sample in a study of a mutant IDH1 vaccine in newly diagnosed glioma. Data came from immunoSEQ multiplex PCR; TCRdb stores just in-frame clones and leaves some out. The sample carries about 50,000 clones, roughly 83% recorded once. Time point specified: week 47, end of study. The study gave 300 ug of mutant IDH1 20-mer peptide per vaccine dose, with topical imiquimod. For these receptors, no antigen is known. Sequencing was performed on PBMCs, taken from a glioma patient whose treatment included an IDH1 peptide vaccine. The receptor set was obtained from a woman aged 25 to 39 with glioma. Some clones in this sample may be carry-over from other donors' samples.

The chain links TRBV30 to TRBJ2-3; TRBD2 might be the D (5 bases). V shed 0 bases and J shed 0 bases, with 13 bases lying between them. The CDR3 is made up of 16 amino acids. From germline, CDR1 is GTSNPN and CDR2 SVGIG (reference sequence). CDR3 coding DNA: TGTGCCTGGAGTGTAGGTGGGAGTACTAGCACAGATACGCAGTATTTT. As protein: CAWSVGGSTSTDTQYF.

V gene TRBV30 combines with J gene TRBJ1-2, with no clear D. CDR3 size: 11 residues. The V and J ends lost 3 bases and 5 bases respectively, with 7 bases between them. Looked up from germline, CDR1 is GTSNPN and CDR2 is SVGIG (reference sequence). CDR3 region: CAWSVDYGYTF. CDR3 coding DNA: TGTGCCTGGAGCGTAGATTATGGCTACACCTTC.

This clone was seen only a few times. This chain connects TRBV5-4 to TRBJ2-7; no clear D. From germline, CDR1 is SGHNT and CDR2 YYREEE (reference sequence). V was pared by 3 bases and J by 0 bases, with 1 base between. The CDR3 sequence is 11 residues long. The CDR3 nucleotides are TGTGCCAGCAGCTCCTCCTACGAGCAGTACTTC. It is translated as CASSSSYEQYF.

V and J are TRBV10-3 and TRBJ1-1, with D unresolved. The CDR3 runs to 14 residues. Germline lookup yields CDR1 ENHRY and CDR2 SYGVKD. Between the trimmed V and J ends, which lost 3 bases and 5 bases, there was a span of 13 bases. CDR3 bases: TGTGCCATCAGTGAAGACACACGGAGGACTGAAGCTTTCTTT. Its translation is CAISEDTRRTEAFF.

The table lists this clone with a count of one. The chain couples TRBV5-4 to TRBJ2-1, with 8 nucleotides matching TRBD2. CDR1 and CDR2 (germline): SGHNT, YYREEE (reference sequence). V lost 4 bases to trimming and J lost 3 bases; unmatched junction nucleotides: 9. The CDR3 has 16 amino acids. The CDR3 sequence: CASSPDLAGGYNEQFF. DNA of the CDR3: TGTGCCAGCAGCCCGGATCTGGCGGGAGGCTACAATGAGCAGTTCTTC. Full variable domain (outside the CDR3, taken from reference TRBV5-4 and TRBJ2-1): ETGVTQSPTHLIKTRGQQVTLRCSSQSGHNTVSWYQQALGQGPQFIFQYYREEENGRGNFPPRFSGLQFPNYSSELNVNALELDDSALYLCASSPDLAGGYNEQFFGPGTRLTVL.